The 18 T cell receptor beta chains listed next were all sequenced from one sample in a study of T cells in Graves' hyperthyroidism and ophthalmopathy. There were TCR beta CDR3 regions amplified from RNA transcripts. A first-round RT-PCR of the TCR CDR3 used the HTBI primer set. TCRdb reprocessed the multiplex PCR reads via MiXCR and lists one record per CDR3 protein. The sample records 750,000 to 900,000 distinct CDR3 sequences, roughly 40% being singletons. The sample comprised blood. Receptor source: a man aged 18 to 30 with Graves' hyperthyroidism.

Comments on this clonotype: A much larger clone lies a single base off, so this may be a read error. The genes are TRBV25-1 and TRBJ1-4; D unclear. V lost 9 bases, J lost 7 bases, and 21 bases lay in between. CDR3 length: 15 amino acids. Germline CDR1 reads MGHDK; CDR2 reads SYGVNS. In nucleotides, the CDR3 is TGTGCCAGTAGTACACGGATTGGCAGGTCTGAAAAACTGTTTTTT. Translated: CASSTRIGRSEKLFF.

The rearrangement uses TRBV12-3 or TRBV12-4 and TRBJ1-2; D is ambiguous. V lost 4 bases, J lost 2 bases, and 11 bases lay in between. The CDR3 is made up of 14 amino acids. The CDR3 DNA sequence: TGTGCCAGCAGTTCCCGCGGGAAGAACTATGGCTACACCTTC. It encodes CASSSRGKNYGYTF.

The chain links TRBV19 to TRBJ2-7; D is possibly TRBD2 (6 bases). CDR1 and CDR2 from the germline V gene are LNHDA and SQIVND (reference sequence). With 1 base removed from V and 5 bases from J, the gap between germline ends came to 9 bases. The CDR3 totals 13 residues. As DNA, the CDR3 is TGTGCCAGTAGTATAGTTGGAGGGAACGAGCAGTACTTC. This codes for CASSIVGGNEQYF.

This clonotype was observed many times. The rearrangement joins TRBV2 to TRBJ1-1; D call uncertain. V lost 7 bases to trimming and J lost 3 bases, with 15 bases between them. The CDR3 totals 14 residues. CDR1 is SNHLY and CDR2 is FYNNEI in the germline V gene. CDR3 DNA: TGTGCCAGCAATGGAATGCGTGGGGACACTGAAGCTTTCTTT. Amino acid sequence: CASNGMRGDTEAFF. Based on the CDR3 plus reference TRBV2 and TRBJ1-1, the full variable domain is EPEVTQTPSHQVTQMGQEVILRCVPISNHLYFYWYRQILGQKVEFLVSFYNNEISEKSEIFDDQFSVERPDGSNFTLKIRSTKLEDSAMYFCASNGMRGDTEAFFGQGTRLTVV.

The V call is TRBV4-1, the J call TRBJ2-7; unclear D gene. V was cut by 1 base and J by 5 bases, with 12 bases left in between. This CDR3 contains 14 residues. CDR1 and CDR2 from the germline V gene are MGHRA and YSYEKL. CDR3 region: CASSQVLGSHEQYF. The CDR3 DNA follows: TGCGCCAGCAGCCAAGTCTTGGGGTCTCACGAGCAGTACTTC.

The chain combines TRBV7-9 with TRBJ2-7; TRBD2 aligns across 10 bases. The CDR3 length is 17 residues. V lost 5 bases, J lost 5 bases, and 15 bases stayed unmatched. CDR1 SEHNR and CDR2 FQNEAQ come from the germline V gene (reference sequence). For the CDR3, the DNA is TGTGCCAGCAGCCAAGGTCCAAGCCGAGCGGGGGGGAACGAGCAGTACTTC. Translated, it gives CASSQGPSRAGGNEQYF.

This clonotype was counted a few times. This rearrangement joins TRBV11-2 to TRBJ2-2; D is uncertain. CDR1 and CDR2 from the germline V gene are SGHAT and FQNNGV. This CDR3 comprises 15 residues. V gave up 1 base and J gave up 2 bases, with 8 bases separating them. The CDR3, as DNA: TGTGCCAGCAGCTTAGTACCTCATAACACCGGGGAGCTGTTTTTT. This translates into CASSLVPHNTGELFF.

The CDR3 sequence: CASSDLGQGHTGELFF. The CDR3 coding sequence is TGTGCCAGCAGTGATCTGGGACAGGGGCACACCGGGGAGCTGTTTTTT. The V gene is TRBV2, the J gene TRBJ2-2; 10 nucleotides match TRBD1. With 3 bases clipped from V and 3 bases from J, the junction kept 4 bases outside the gene matches. The germline V gene encodes CDR1 SNHLY and CDR2 FYNNEI. This CDR3 is built from 16 residues.

This clonotype occurred many times. The gene calls are TRBV20-1 and TRBJ2-7; no clear D. Per germline, CDR1 DFQATT and CDR2 SNEGSKA (reference sequence). V was cut by 5 bases and J by 2 bases, with 10 bases left in between. This CDR3 is built from 12 residues. CDR3 sequence (DNA): TGCAGTGCTGCCCCCCAGACCTACGAGCAGTACTTC. It yields the protein CSAAPQTYEQYF.

This clonotype was seen once. One base away lies a much larger clone, so this may be a sequencing read error. The chain links TRBV15 to TRBJ1-5, with TRBD1 as a possible D gene (5 bases). Germline CDR1 and CDR2: LNHNV and YYDKDF (reference sequence). V lost 1 base and J lost 5, with 9 bases in between. CDR3 length: 14 amino acids. Written as DNA, the CDR3 is TGTGCCACCAGCAGAGGGGGGTACGATCAGCCCCAGCATTTT. Translated: CATSRGGYDQPQHF.

The gene calls are TRBV4-2 and TRBJ2-5, with 12 bases fitting TRBD2. With V trimmed by 4 bases and J by 3 bases, 9 bases remained unmatched. The length of the CDR3 is 17 residues. Germline V CDR1 and CDR2: LGHNA, YNFKEQ. For the CDR3, the DNA is TGTGCCAGCAGCCCGCTGGCGTCTAGCGGGGGGGAAGAGACCCAGTACTTC. Encoded protein: CASSPLASSGGEETQYF.

This clonotype was seen ten or more times. The genes are TRBV24-1 and TRBJ2-7; D is uncertain. V was cut by 5 bases and J by 1 base, with 8 bases left in between. The CDR3 spans 13 residues. Germline lookup yields CDR1 KGHDR and CDR2 SFDVKD. The CDR3 reads CATSATASYEQYF. Written as DNA, the CDR3 is TGTGCCACCAGTGCCACGGCGTCCTACGAGCAGTACTTC.

The CDR3 sequence: CASSPRDFQVDEQYF. The CDR3 DNA follows: TGTGCCAGCAGTCCTCGGGACTTTCAGGTCGACGAGCAGTACTTC. V is TRBV12-3 or TRBV12-4 and J is TRBJ2-7; D perhaps matches TRBD2 (6 bases). The V end lost 5 bases, the J end lost 5 bases, and 19 bases lay between the germline ends. This CDR3 is 15 amino acids long.

This clonotype appeared many times. The genes are TRBV25-1 and TRBJ1-2; no clear D. Germline V gives CDR1 MGHDK, CDR2 SYGVNS. There are 14 residues in the CDR3. Trimming removed 7 bases at V and 6 bases at J, with 18 bases between. CDR3 DNA sequence: TGTGCCAGCACCCCAAGTAAGGGTCGTAATGGCTACACCTTC. It is translated as CASTPSKGRNGYTF.

Notes on this clonotype: A clone one base away is much larger, so this may be a read error. This is likely a read error, given that the CDR3 carries no conserved phenylalanine or tryptophan at its end. This chain connects TRBV2 to TRBJ1-2; tentative D call: TRBD1 (5 bases). The germline gives CDR1 SNHLY, CDR2 FYNNEI. Trimming took 3 bases from V and 8 from J, leaving 10 bases between them. This CDR3 has 12 residues. The CDR3 reads CASSEGVAGYTI. The CDR3 coding sequence is TGTGCCAGCAGTGAGGGGGTTGCGGGCTACACCATC.

The V call is TRBV7-9, the J call TRBJ1-1; no definite D call. The CDR3 consists of 14 residues. Trimming removed 6 bases from V and 0 bases from J, with 11 bases in between. CDR1 SEHNR and CDR2 FQNEAQ come from the germline V gene (reference sequence). The CDR3 reads CASSSHTVNTEAFF. CDR3 nucleotide sequence: TGTGCCAGCAGTTCTCACACAGTGAACACTGAAGCTTTCTTT.

About this clonotype: The CDR3 does not end in the conserved phenylalanine or tryptophan, so this is likely a read error. The V and J genes are TRBV25-1 and TRBJ1-1, with 8 bases lining up with TRBD1. The germline gives CDR1 MGHDK, CDR2 SYGVNS. The CDR3 consists of 15 residues. The V segment lost 5 bases and the J segment 1 base; nucleotides outside the gene matches: 6. CDR3 in amino acids: CASSYSGTGNTEAFL. In nucleotides, the CDR3 is TGTGCCAGCAGTTATTCCGGGACAGGGAACACTGAAGCTTTCCTT.

There are a few counts of this clonotype. The genes are TRBV12-3 or TRBV12-4 and TRBJ1-3; maybe TRBD1 (5 bases). V was pared by 5 bases and J by 0 bases, with 14 bases between. The CDR3 consists of 16 residues. CDR3 residues: CASSPRDPFSGNTIYF. The CDR3 DNA reads as TGTGCCAGCAGTCCCAGGGACCCTTTCTCTGGAAACACCATATATTTT.